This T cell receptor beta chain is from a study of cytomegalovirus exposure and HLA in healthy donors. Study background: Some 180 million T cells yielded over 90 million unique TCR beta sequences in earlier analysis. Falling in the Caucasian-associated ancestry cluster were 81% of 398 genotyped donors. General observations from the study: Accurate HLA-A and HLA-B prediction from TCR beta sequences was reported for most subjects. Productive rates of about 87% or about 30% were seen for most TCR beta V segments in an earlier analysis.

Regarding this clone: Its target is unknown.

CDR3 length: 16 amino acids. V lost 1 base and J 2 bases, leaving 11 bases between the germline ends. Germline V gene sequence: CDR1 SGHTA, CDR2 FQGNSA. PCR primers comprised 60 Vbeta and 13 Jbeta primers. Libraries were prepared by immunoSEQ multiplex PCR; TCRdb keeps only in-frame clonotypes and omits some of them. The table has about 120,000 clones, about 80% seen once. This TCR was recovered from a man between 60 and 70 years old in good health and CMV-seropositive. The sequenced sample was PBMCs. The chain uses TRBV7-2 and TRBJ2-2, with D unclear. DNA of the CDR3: TGTGCCAGCAGCTTAGAGTTGACTTCTAACACCGGGGAGCTGTTTTTT. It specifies CASSLELTSNTGELFF.